The clone carrying this T cell receptor (beta chain) showed up just a few times. Its cognate antigen is unknown. The CDR3 extends over 18 amino acids. With V trimmed by 5 bases and J by 8 bases, 12 bases remained unmatched. CDR1 SGHAT and CDR2 FQDESV come from the germline V gene (reference sequence). Template switching added a universal primer site; cDNA carried unique molecular identifiers. TCRdb re-derived calls from the 5' RACE reads in MiXCR, one entry per CDR3 protein. This sample has some 730,000 distinct CDR3 sequences; approximately 18% occur once, and the top ten carry about an eighth. This entry comes from a study of identical twins. The study's findings and limits: Excess sharing by twins proved weaker in beta out-of-frame sequences.

The sample was also reused in another study, on T cells expressing NK-cell markers. That source adds: HCMV seropositivity marked most of the eight sequenced donors; one was seronegative.

Sequencing input: PBMCs. The receptor's source is a woman between 18 and 30 years old in good health. V is TRBV11-1 and J is TRBJ2-1, with TRBD2 matching over 16 bases. Written as DNA, the CDR3 is TGTGCCAGCAGCCAGGGACTAGCGGGAGGGTCTTGGAGAGATGAGCAGTTCTTC. Protein sequence: CASSQGLAGGSWRDEQFF.